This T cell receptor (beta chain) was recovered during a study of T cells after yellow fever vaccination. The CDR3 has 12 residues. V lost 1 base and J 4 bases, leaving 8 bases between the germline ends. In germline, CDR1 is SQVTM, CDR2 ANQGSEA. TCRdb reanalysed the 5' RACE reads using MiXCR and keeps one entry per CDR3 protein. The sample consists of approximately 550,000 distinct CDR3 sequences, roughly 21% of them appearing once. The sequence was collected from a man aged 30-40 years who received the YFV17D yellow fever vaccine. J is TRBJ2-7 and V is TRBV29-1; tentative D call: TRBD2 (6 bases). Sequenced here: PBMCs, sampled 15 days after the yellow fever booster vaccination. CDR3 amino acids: CSVEAGGYEQYF. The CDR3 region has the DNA TGCAGCGTTGAAGCCGGGGGATACGAGCAGTACTTC.